Described below is a single T cell receptor beta chain sequence and its context. The sample is drawn from a study of cytomegalovirus exposure and HLA in healthy donors. This PCR relied on a set of 60 Vbeta primers and 13 Jbeta primers. Assay: immunoSEQ multiplex PCR; the TCRdb copy retains only in-frame clones and omits some. The sample consists of roughly 160,000 clones, 73% of them appearing once. Germline CDR1 is GTSNPN and CDR2 is SVGIG (reference sequence). This CDR3 is built from 16 residues. V lost 2 bases to trimming and J lost 5 bases; unmatched junction nucleotides: 8. The chain carries TRBV30 and TRBJ2-5; 13 bases are a match to TRBD2. The receptor was derived from a woman aged 18-29 years in good health and CMV-seropositive. The sequenced material came from PBMCs. The CDR3 DNA follows: TGTGCCTGGAGTAAGGGACTAGCGGGGACCTGGGAGACCCAGTACTTC. It specifies CAWSKGLAGTWETQYF.